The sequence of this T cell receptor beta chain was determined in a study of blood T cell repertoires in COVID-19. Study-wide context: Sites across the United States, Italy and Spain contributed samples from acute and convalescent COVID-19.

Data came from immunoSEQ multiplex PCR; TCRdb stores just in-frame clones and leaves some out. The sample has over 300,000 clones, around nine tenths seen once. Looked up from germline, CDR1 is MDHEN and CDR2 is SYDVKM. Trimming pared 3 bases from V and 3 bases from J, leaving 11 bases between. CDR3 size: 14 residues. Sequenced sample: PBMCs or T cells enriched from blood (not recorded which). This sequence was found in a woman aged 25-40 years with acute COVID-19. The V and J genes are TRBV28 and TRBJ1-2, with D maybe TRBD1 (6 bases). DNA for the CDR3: TGTGCCAGCAGTTTGCAGGGGAATTACTATGGCTACACCTTC. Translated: CASSLQGNYYGYTF.